What follows are 11 T cell receptor beta chains derived from one specimen sequenced in a study of cytotoxic CD8 clonotypes in ibrutinib-treated CLL. The repertoire was sequenced with immunoSEQ multiplex PCR; TCRdb's copy has only in-frame clones and lacks some. Among some 200,000 clones listed, approximately 68% were seen once. The input for sequencing was PBMCs, taken after 24 months of ibrutinib treatment. These receptors all stem from a human donor with chronic lymphocytic leukemia.

The chain carries TRBV7-6 and TRBJ1-1; 10 nucleotides align to TRBD1. This CDR3 comprises 14 residues. Germline V gene data show CDR1 as SGHVS and CDR2 as FNYEAQ. With V trimmed by 5 bases and J by 5 bases, 5 bases remained unmatched. The DNA of the CDR3 is TGTGCCAGCAGCCTGGGGACAGGGGTTACTGAAGCTTTCTTT. Protein product: CASSLGTGVTEAFF.

This clone is a singleton in its sample. CDR3 coding DNA: TGTGCCATCAGCGCCCAAGGACTTAGGAGCTCCTACGAGCAGTACTTC. Translation gives CAISAQGLRSSYEQYF. J is TRBJ2-7 and V is TRBV10-3, with D possibly being TRBD2 (5 bases). The CDR3 is 16 residues long. Germline V gene sequence: CDR1 ENHRY, CDR2 SYGVKD. The germline V and J ends were trimmed by 6 bases and 0 bases, with 18 bases remaining between them.

The rearrangement links TRBV6-5 to TRBJ2-1, with TRBD2 matching 7 bases. CDR3 length: 14 residues. Germline CDR1 MNHEY, CDR2 SVGAGI. V lost 6 bases, J lost 0 bases, and 2 bases stayed unmatched. The CDR3 loop reads CASRAGPSYNEQFF. In DNA, the CDR3 is TGTGCCAGCAGAGCGGGACCCTCCTACAATGAGCAGTTCTTC.

This clone came up many times. The chain recombines TRBV28 with TRBJ1-5; tentative D call: TRBD1 (6 bases). Trimming pared 0 bases from V and 10 bases from J, leaving 13 bases between. Germline CDR1 and CDR2: MDHEN and SYDVKM. The CDR3 length is 14 residues. The CDR3 spells CASSLWAGDLPQHF. The CDR3 nucleotides are TGTGCCAGCAGTTTATGGGCAGGGGATCTTCCCCAGCATTTT.

This rearrangement joins TRBV25-1 to TRBJ2-1; 13 bases are a match to TRBD2. Germline V gives CDR1 MGHDK, CDR2 SYGVNS. This CDR3 region has 15 residues. V gave up 9 bases and J gave up 10 bases; unmatched junction bases: 12. CDR3 amino acids: CARTHWTSGRKEQFF. CDR3 DNA: TGTGCCAGGACCCACTGGACTAGCGGGAGAAAGGAGCAGTTCTTC.

V is TRBV4-3 and J is TRBJ2-1; D possibly corresponds to TRBD1 (6 bases). This CDR3 region has 17 residues. In germline, CDR1 is LGHNA, CDR2 YSLEER. Trimming removed 0 bases at V and 6 bases at J, with 18 bases between. DNA of the CDR3: TGCGCCAGCAGCCAAGATCACTGGACAGACGTTCCCAATGAGCAGTTCTTC. This gives the protein CASSQDHWTDVPNEQFF.

The V and J genes are TRBV5-1 and TRBJ1-1; the D gene is possibly TRBD1 (6 bases). Deletions cut 1 base from V and 0 bases from J, with 13 bases between. The CDR3 spans 16 residues. Germline V CDR1 and CDR2: SGHRS, YFSETQ. The CDR3 DNA sequence: TGCGCCAGCAGCTTGCCCAGGGACATCATGAACACTGAAGCTTTCTTT. Its translation is CASSLPRDIMNTEAFF.

V and J are TRBV25-1 and TRBJ2-5; D call uncertain. The V gene lost 2 bases and the J gene lost 0 bases, with 10 bases spanning the gap. Germline V lookup: CDR1 MGHDK, CDR2 SYGVNS. The CDR3 is made up of 15 amino acids. The CDR3 is CASSERETYQETQYF. CDR3 in DNA: TGTGCCAGCAGTGAAAGAGAGACATACCAAGAGACCCAGTACTTC.

This clone showed up just once. This chain uses TRBV28 with TRBJ2-7, with TRBD2 matching 11 bases. Per germline, CDR1 MDHEN and CDR2 SYDVKM. The junction had 6 bases not matched to a gene; V was cut back by 7 bases and J by 4 bases. The length of the CDR3 is 14 residues. The CDR3 loop is CASIATSGSYEQYF. The CDR3 nucleotides read TGTGCCAGCATTGCAACTAGCGGGAGTTACGAGCAGTACTTC.

J is TRBJ1-2 and V is TRBV18; 8 nucleotides align to TRBD1. CDR1 is KGHSH, CDR2 LQKENI, per germline. The CDR3 consists of 15 residues. The junction had 8 bases not matched to a gene; V was cut back by 4 bases and J by 4 bases. The CDR3 DNA reads TGTGCCAGCTCACTAATACCGGGACAGGCCTATGGCTACACCTTC. Amino acids: CASSLIPGQAYGYTF. The complete variable domain, with remaining parts taken from reference TRBV18 and TRBJ1-2, reads NAGVMQNPRHLVRRRGQEARLRCSPMKGHSHVYWYRQLPEEGLKFMVYLQKENIIDESGMPKERFSAEFPKEGPSILRIQQVVRGDSAAYFCASSLIPGQAYGYTFGSGTRLTVV.

This clone appeared a few times. The J gene is TRBJ1-5, the V gene TRBV2; D may be TRBD1 (5 bases). V lost 3 bases, J lost 0 bases, and 18 bases lay in between. The CDR3 contains 18 residues. Germline CDR1 SNHLY, CDR2 FYNNEI. The CDR3 protein is CASSDPGIAGDSNQPQHF. The DNA for the CDR3 is TGTGCCAGCAGTGACCCGGGGATTGCGGGGGATAGCAATCAGCCCCAGCATTTT. The whole variable domain, remainder taken from reference TRBV2 and TRBJ1-5, is EPEVTQTPSHQVTQMGQEVILRCVPISNHLYFYWYRQILGQKVEFLVSFYNNEISEKSEIFDDQFSVERPDGSNFTLKIRSTKLEDSAMYFCASSDPGIAGDSNQPQHFGDGTRLSIL.